The clone carrying this TCR beta chain was counted a single time. Antigen: not known. This entry belongs to a study of Ad26.COV2.S vaccination and SARS-CoV-2 variants. The wider study: By the intramuscular route, Ad26.COV2.S was given once, or twice 56 days apart.

Assay used: immunoSEQ multiplex PCR; TCRdb lists only in-frame clones, some missing. Of hundreds of thousands of clones in the sample, about 88% were seen once. Germline lookup yields CDR1 MDHEN and CDR2 SYDVKM. The J segment lost 10 bases and the V segment lost 3 bases, leaving 3 bases of the junction unmatched. CDR3 length equals 12 residues. Treatment in this sample: approximately 18 received Ad26.COV2.S at low or high dose, single or two shots; 5 received placebo; per-sample allocation not given. Day 63 following the first vaccine or placebo injection was when the samples were taken. Findings and caveats of the study: Higher spike-specific TCR breadth was found in vaccine recipients than in placebo recipients. Similar non-spike TCR breadth was seen in vaccine and placebo recipients. Analytic work on TCR breadth and depth might have understated the full extent of total T cell responses.

The origin of this receptor is a person aged 18-65 years who received the Ad26.COV2.S COVID-19 vaccine or a placebo. The V and J genes are TRBV28 and TRBJ1-3; 7 nucleotides align to TRBD1. Source: peripheral blood, taken in a trial of Ad26.COV2.S vaccine versus placebo. The CDR3 region is CASSFGQATIYF. Here the CDR3 DNA reads TGTGCCAGCAGTTTCGGACAGGCTACCATATATTTT. Full variable domain (remainder filled in from reference TRBV28 and TRBJ1-3): DVKVTQSSRYLVKRTGEKVFLECVQDMDHENMFWYRQDPGLGLRLIYFSYDVKMKEKGDIPEGYSVSREKKERFSLILESASTNQTSMYLCASSFGQATIYFGEGSWLTVV.